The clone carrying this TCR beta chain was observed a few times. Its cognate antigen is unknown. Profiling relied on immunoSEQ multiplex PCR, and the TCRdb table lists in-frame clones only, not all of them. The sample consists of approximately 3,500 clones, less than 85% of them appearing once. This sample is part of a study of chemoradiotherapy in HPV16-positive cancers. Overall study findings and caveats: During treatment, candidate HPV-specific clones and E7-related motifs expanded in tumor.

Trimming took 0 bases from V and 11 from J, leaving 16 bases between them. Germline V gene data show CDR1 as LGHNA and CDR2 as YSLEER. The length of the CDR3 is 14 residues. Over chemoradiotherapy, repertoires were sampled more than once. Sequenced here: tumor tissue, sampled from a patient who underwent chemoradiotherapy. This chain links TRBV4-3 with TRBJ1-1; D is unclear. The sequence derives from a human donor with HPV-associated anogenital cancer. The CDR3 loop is CASSQDESGGRAFF. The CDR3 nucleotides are TGCGCCAGCAGCCAAGATGAAAGTGGCGGGCGGGCTTTCTTT.